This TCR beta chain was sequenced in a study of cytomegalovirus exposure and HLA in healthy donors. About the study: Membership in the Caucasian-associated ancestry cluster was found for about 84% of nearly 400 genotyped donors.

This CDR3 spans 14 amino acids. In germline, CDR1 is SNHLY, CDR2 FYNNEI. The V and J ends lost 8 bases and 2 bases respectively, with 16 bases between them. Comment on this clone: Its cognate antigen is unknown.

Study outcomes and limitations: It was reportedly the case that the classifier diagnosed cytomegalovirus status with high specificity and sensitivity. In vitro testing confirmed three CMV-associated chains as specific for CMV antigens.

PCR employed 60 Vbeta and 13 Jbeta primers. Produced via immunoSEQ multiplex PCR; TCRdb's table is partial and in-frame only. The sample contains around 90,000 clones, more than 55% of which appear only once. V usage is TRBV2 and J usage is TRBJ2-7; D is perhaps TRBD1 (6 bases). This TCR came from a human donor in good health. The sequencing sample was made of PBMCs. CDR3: CASLRDTGAYEQYF. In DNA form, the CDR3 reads TGTGCCAGCTTACGGGACACCGGGGCCTACGAGCAGTACTTC.